Here is one T cell receptor beta chain with its context. The data were taken from a study of blood T cell repertoires in COVID-19. On the study more broadly: Samples representing acute and convalescent COVID-19 were sourced from the United States, Italy and Spain. Nucleic acid was either cDNA or gDNA, and it came from T cells, B-cell-depleted T cells, or PBMCs.

This CDR3 has 16 residues. In the original workflow: Amplified reference gene primers provided the basis for estimating nucleated cell counts. Sequencing used immunoSEQ multiplex PCR; TCRdb keeps in-frame clones, though not all of them. V, J and clone size were drawn from that table, and D and trimming were deduced from the DNA. The sample contains about 230,000 clones, approximately 82% of which appear only once. This receptor was taken from a man aged 80 or over with acute or convalescent COVID-19. The chain links TRBV21-1 to TRBJ1-5; the D call of TRBD1 is as the table states it, not checked on the DNA. TRBV21-1 constitutes a pseudogene. Sequenced input: peripheral blood. CDR3 region: CASSRNGKGRNQPQHF. CDR3 DNA sequence: TGTGCCAGCAGCCGCAACGGCAAGGGGCGGAATCAGCCCCAGCATTTT.